Listed below are T cell receptor beta chains from one sample, sequenced in a study of cytomegalovirus exposure and HLA in healthy donors. Method: immunoSEQ multiplex PCR; TCRdb's copy keeps in-frame clones and lacks some. Here the sample spans approximately 150,000 clones, about four fifths being singletons. Sequenced: PBMCs. The source is a man aged 50 to 60 in good health and CMV-seropositive. Both conserved end residues are part of each CDR3. The D gene is left open where the match is weak. Only part of the rows carry a size: once, few, many, or a class if the clone is expanded.

clone size,J gene,V gene,D gene,CDR3 protein,CDR3 DNA
few,TRBJ2-3,TRBV5-1,NA,CASSPPPGLPTDTQYF,TGCGCCAGCAGCCCACCTCCAGGGCTACCCACAGATACGCAGTATTTT
NA,TRBJ2-3,TRBV11-1,TRBD2,CASSFDIAGGADTQYF,TGTGCCAGCAGCTTCGACATAGCGGGAGGGGCAGATACGCAGTATTTT
few,TRBJ2-5,TRBV6-5,NA,CASRFTGPQETQYF,TGTGCCAGCAGATTTACCGGTCCCCAAGAGACCCAGTACTTC
NA,TRBJ2-7,TRBV4-1,NA,CASSQGAGPYEQYF,TGCGCCAGCAGCCAAGGTGCGGGGCCCTACGAGCAGTACTTC
NA,TRBJ2-5,TRBV27,NA,CASSPMQGWETQYF,TGTGCCAGCAGTCCCATGCAGGGCTGGGAGACCCAGTACTTC
NA,TRBJ2-7,TRBV6-1,NA,CASNPGHLGNEQYF,TGTGCCAGCAACCCGGGACATCTCGGTAACGAGCAGTACTTC
NA,TRBJ2-1,TRBV5-6,NA,CASSLPRGPTDEQFF,TGTGCCAGCAGCCTCCCCAGGGGCCCCACGGATGAGCAGTTCTTC
NA,TRBJ2-5,TRBV5-6,NA,CASSFGRGETQYF,TGTGCCAGCAGCTTTGGTAGAGGGGAGACCCAGTACTTC
NA,TRBJ1-2,TRBV6-6,NA,CASSPRGREYGYTF,TGTGCCAGCAGCCCCCGGGGCCGGGAGTATGGCTACACCTTC
NA,TRBJ2-7,TRBV4-1,NA,CASSQETESSYEQYF,TGCGCCAGCAGCCAAGAGACAGAGAGCTCCTACGAGCAGTACTTC
NA,TRBJ2-1,TRBV7-3,TRBD1,CASSLRQGVIDEQFF,TGTGCCAGCAGCCTCCGACAGGGGGTGATTGATGAGCAGTTCTTC
NA,TRBJ2-5,TRBV5-4,TRBD2,CASSLVGTSEETQYF,TGTGCCAGCAGCTTGGTTGGGACTAGCGAAGAGACCCAGTACTTC
NA,TRBJ1-3,TRBV7-9,NA,CASSLNQRSSGNTIYF,TGTGCCAGCAGCTTAAACCAGCGTTCCTCTGGAAACACCATATATTTT
NA,TRBJ1-1,TRBV19,NA,CASGRNINTEAFF,TGTGCCAGTGGGAGAAACATTAACACTGAAGCTTTCTTT
few,TRBJ1-1,TRBV19,NA,CASSIGNRVNAEAFF,TGTGCCAGTAGTATAGGAAACAGGGTAAACGCTGAAGCTTTCTTT
NA,TRBJ2-1,TRBV7-7,NA,CASSPTGGGNEQFF,TGTGCTAGCAGTCCAACTGGGGGAGGCAATGAGCAGTTCTTC
NA,TRBJ2-1,TRBV28,NA,CASSLWVALDSLYNEQFF,TGTGCCAGCAGTTTATGGGTGGCTCTCGACTCCCTCTACAATGAGCAGTTCTTC
NA,TRBJ1-3,TRBV18,TRBD1,CASSLGQGTGNTIYF,TGTGCCAGCTCACTGGGACAGGGTACTGGAAACACCATATATTTT
NA,TRBJ1-4,TRBV9,TRBD1,CASSARQGEKLFF,TGTGCCAGCAGCGCACGACAGGGTGAAAAACTGTTTTTT
NA,TRBJ2-7,TRBV15,NA,CATSMSPTVSYEQYF,TGTGCCACCAGCATGTCCCCAACTGTGAGCTACGAGCAGTACTTC